This T cell receptor (beta chain) was retrieved from a study of shared clonotypes between healthy human individuals. With regard to this clone: Its antigen remains unidentified.

Study-level points and caveats: Only blood was sampled; tissue repertoires likely differ.

The CDR3 is 15 amino acids. J lost 3 bases, V lost 2 bases, and 7 bases had no gene match. From germline, CDR1 is MDHEN and CDR2 SYDVKM. The authors split each subset's genomic DNA evenly across several immunoSEQ plates. Replicate PCRs for sorted subsets used 200 to 250 ng DNA; this equaled 25,000 to 35,000 T cell genomes. Using immunoSEQ multiplex PCR, the repertoire was profiled, and TCRdb retains in-frame clones only, with some absent. The table lists millions of clones, roughly 92% of them singletons. This TCR came from a man between 18 and 35 years old in good health. The chain carries TRBV28 and TRBJ2-7; 7 bases are shared with TRBD1. Specimen: naive CD4+ T cells sorted from blood. Regarding subset: CD45RA+ positively selected. CDR3 sequence: CASSLRGTARYEQYF. The CDR3 region has the DNA TGTGCCAGCAGTTTAAGGGGGACAGCCCGCTACGAGCAGTACTTC.